This TCR beta chain was retrieved from a study of T cells in localized non-small cell lung cancer. Some clones are missing from TCRdb's copy, which holds only in-frame ones; the method was immunoSEQ multiplex PCR. The data show roughly 90,000 clones, roughly 91% seen once. Study-wide results and caveats: Heterogeneity remains possible, as sequencing covered one tumor region only.

Concerning this clone: Its antigen remains unidentified.

Germline V lookup: CDR1 SEHNR, CDR2 FQNEAQ (reference sequence). Trimming shortened V by 1 base and J by 7 bases, and 13 bases separated the two germline ends. There are 15 residues in the CDR3. The chain employs TRBV7-9 and TRBJ1-4; possible D gene TRBD1, 6 bases. The receptor was derived from a woman between 35 and 75 years old with stage II squamous cell lung carcinoma. The sequences come from PBMCs, collected before any cancer treatment. Here the CDR3 DNA reads TGTGCCAGCAGCTTAGGCGGTATCAGGGGTGAAAAACTGTTTTTT. This translates into CASSLGGIRGEKLFF.